What follows describes a single TCR beta chain. Its antigen is not known. Using immunoSEQ multiplex PCR, the repertoire was profiled, and TCRdb retains in-frame clones only, with some absent. Of some 17,000 clones in the sample, 76% were seen once. Before any sequencing was done, the ViraFEST assay used viral peptide pools to expand antigen-specific CD4+ T cells. The culture ran for approximately 10 days before CD4+ T cells were isolated. A positive SARS-CoV-2 PCR test fell between March and December 2020. Each participant received a vaccine that was either BNT162b2 or mRNA-1273, given as two doses. Wells containing two million PBMC each were cultured with roughly 10 IU/ml IL-2 and 8 to 10 ug/ml peptides. V lost 4 bases and J 0 bases, leaving 6 bases between the germline ends. The CDR3 is 13 residues long. Germline V lookup: CDR1 KGHSH, CDR2 LQKENI. The sample originates from a study of vaccination effects on CD4 cells after COVID-19. Background on the study: After the second dose, samples were taken at median day 72. Points from the study as a whole: Spike-reactive clones in convalescents after vaccination were chiefly newly vaccine-induced.

This chain connects TRBV18 to TRBJ2-5, with D hard to call. The TCR sequence derives from a human donor who had a prior SARS-CoV-2 infection. The sample here was CD4+ T cells from PBMCs cultured with SARS-CoV-2 spike peptides, taken after COVID-19 vaccination. The CDR3 sequence: CASSQAHQETQYF. The CDR3 bases are TGTGCCAGCTCACAAGCTCACCAAGAGACCCAGTACTTC.